The rows below give T cell receptor beta chains drawn from one sample of a study of T cells in localized non-small cell lung cancer. Assay: immunoSEQ multiplex PCR; the TCRdb copy retains only in-frame clones and omits some. The sample carries more than 12,000 clones, approximately 83% recorded once. This specimen consisted of peripheral blood, obtained before any cancer treatment. The receptors stem from a female donor over 55 with stage I squamous cell lung carcinoma. Both conserved end residues are part of each CDR3.

CDR3 protein	J gene	V gene
CASSQGVAGGTYNEQFF	TRBJ2-1	TRBV4-3
CASSAVQVNYGYTF	TRBJ1-2	TRBV19
CASSVGTGLGEKLFF	TRBJ1-4	TRBV9
CASSYGQGDSPLHF	TRBJ1-6	TRBV7-2
CASSARQGGNNEQFF	TRBJ2-1	TRBV21-1
CASSQHALPGSNEKLFF	TRBJ1-4	TRBV4-3
CASSLGQYMNTEAFF	TRBJ1-1	TRBV11-2
CASRWYTGELFF	TRBJ2-2	TRBV2
CASSFLQRGSPLHF	TRBJ1-6	TRBV13
CASSYLGSTILYEQYF	TRBJ2-7	TRBV6-8
CASSRSQRTDTQYF	TRBJ2-3	TRBV2
CASRPTSNYEQYF	TRBJ2-7	TRBV5-1
CASRKVSGIDTIYF	TRBJ1-3	TRBV6-1
CASSSRGGMADTQYF	TRBJ2-3	TRBV6-1
CASSLIRGGSPDTQYF	TRBJ2-3	TRBV11-2
CASSIPGTVNTGELFF	TRBJ2-2	TRBV5-4
CASRAGPGLNNEQFF	TRBJ2-1	TRBV6-5
CASSSRTSGRGGTDTQYF	TRBJ2-3	TRBV7-8
CASRVSSDSYEQYF	TRBJ2-7	TRBV5-4
CASGTGLEADTQYF	TRBJ2-3	TRBV12-5
CASSLGEQGAALRTEAFF	TRBJ1-1	TRBV5-6
CASSDKGAGKNIQYF	TRBJ2-4	TRBV2
CASRWDSTDTQYF	TRBJ2-3	TRBV2
CASSSRLGQETQYF	TRBJ2-5	TRBV11-2
CASSPLRGNEQFF	TRBJ2-1	TRBV5-1
CASRGTGLREQYF	TRBJ2-7	TRBV27
CASSPFYGGTYEQYF	TRBJ2-7	TRBV4-1
CASRRGGPNQNSPLHF	TRBJ1-6	TRBV4-3
CASSSQILNIQYF	TRBJ2-4	TRBV19
CASSLPASGANVLTF	TRBJ2-6	TRBV7-2
CASSDPTRGSDTQYF	TRBJ2-3	TRBV6-1
CASSYGRGYRNEQFF	TRBJ2-1	TRBV6-5
CASSPRGDSSYNEQFF	TRBJ2-1	TRBV11-2
CASTPGLAGDTGELFF	TRBJ2-2	TRBV19
CASSEEGLKTQYF	TRBJ2-5	TRBV25-1
CASSTWRTGLAFF	TRBJ1-1	TRBV7-8
CASSWTGTSGANTDTQYF	TRBJ2-3	TRBV5-1
CASSVDGGPSYEQYF	TRBJ2-7	TRBV9
CAISERLAGGTGELFF	TRBJ2-2	TRBV10-3
CASSSQAGTGYTF	TRBJ1-2	TRBV7-1
CASSYHRDRGHVADTQYF	TRBJ2-3	TRBV7-9
CASSDRRIGGVDTGELFF	TRBJ2-2	TRBV2
CASSLGRSTDTQYF	TRBJ2-3	TRBV5-1
CASSPMAASLEQYF	TRBJ2-7	TRBV7-9
CASSQGQGDEQYF	TRBJ2-7	TRBV4-3
CASSELAGGRYEQYF	TRBJ2-7	TRBV18
CASSLGWQGSTEAFF	TRBJ1-1	TRBV11-2
CASSPVPNEQFF	TRBJ2-1	TRBV4-1